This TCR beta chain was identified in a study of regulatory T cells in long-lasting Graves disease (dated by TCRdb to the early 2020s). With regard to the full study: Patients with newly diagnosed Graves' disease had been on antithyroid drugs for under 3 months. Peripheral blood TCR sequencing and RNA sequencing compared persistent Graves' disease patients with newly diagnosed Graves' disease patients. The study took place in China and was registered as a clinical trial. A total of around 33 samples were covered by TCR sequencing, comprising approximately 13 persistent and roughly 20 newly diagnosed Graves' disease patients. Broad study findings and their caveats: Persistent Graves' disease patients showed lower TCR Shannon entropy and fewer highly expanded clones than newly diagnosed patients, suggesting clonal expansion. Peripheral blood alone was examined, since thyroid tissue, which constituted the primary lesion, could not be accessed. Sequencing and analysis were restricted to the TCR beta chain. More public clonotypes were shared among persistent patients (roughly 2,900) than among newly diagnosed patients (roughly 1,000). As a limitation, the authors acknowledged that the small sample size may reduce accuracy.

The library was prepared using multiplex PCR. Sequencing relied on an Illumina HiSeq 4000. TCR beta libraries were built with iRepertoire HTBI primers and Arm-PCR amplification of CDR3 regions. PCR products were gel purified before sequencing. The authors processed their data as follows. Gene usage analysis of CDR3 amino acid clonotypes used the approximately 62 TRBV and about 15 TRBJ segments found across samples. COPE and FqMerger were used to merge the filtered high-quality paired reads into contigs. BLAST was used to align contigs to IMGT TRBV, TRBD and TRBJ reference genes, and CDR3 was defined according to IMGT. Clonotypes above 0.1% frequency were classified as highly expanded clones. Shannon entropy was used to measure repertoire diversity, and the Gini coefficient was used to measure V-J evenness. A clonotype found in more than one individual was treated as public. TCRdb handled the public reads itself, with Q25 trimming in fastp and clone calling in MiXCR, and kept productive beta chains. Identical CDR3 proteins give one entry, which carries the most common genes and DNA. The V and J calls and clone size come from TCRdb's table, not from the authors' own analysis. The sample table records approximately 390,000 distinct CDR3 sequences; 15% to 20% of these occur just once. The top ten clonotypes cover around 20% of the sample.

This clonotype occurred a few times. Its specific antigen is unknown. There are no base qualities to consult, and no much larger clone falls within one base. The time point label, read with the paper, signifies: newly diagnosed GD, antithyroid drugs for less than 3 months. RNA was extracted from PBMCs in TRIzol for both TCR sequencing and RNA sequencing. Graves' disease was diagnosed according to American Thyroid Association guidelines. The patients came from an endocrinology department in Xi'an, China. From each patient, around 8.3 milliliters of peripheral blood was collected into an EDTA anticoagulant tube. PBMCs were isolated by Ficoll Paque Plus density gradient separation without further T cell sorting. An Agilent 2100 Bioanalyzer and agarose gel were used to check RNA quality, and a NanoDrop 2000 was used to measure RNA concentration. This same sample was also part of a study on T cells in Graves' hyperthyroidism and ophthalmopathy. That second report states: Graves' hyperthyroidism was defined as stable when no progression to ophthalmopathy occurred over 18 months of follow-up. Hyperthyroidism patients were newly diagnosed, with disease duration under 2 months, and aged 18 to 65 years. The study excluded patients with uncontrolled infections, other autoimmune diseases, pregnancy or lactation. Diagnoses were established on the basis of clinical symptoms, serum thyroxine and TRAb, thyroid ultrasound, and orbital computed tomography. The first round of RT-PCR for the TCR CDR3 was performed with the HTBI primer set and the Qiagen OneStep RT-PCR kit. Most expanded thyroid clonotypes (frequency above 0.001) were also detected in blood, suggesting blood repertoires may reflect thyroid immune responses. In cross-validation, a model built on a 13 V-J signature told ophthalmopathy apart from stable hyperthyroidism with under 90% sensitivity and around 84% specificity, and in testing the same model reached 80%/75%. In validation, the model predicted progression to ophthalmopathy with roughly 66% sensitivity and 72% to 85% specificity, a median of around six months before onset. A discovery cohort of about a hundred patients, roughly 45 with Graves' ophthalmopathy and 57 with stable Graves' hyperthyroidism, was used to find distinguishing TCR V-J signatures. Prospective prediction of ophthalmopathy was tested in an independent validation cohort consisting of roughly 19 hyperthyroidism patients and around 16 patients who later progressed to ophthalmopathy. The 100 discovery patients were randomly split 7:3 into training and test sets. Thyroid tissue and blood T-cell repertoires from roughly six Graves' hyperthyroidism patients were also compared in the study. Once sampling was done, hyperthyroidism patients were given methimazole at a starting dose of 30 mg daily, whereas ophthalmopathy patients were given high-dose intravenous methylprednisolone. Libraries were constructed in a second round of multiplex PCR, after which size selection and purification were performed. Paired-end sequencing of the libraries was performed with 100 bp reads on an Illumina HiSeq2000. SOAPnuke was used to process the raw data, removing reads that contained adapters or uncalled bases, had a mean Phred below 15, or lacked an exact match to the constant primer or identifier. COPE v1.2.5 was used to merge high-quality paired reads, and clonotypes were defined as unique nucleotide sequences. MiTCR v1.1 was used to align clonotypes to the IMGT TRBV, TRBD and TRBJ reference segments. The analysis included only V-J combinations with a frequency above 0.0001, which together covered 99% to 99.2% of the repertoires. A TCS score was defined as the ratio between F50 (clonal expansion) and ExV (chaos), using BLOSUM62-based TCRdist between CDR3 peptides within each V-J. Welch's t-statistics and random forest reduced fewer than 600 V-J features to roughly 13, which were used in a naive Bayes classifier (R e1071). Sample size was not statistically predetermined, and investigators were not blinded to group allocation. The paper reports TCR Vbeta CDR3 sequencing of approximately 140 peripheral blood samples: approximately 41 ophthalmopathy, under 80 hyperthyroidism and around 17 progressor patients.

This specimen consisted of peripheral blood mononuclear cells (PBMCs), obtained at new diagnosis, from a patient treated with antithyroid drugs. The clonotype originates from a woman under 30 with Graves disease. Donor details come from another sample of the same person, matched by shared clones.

The nucleotide sequence reads as follows: TGTGCCAGCAGCTCTGACGGCAATCAGCCCCAGCATTTT. It translates as CASSSDGNQPQHF. The chain links TRBV9 with TRBJ1-5, with the D gene not confidently named. CDR1 SGDLS and CDR2 YYNGEE were looked up in the germline V gene. V loses 4 bases of germline sequence and J loses 2 bases, and the interval between the two ends is 7 bases. From its cysteine to its phenylalanine, the CDR3 spans 13 amino acids. Just CDR3 DNA is preserved here, 39 bases in frame from base 1.